The 7 T cell receptor beta chains listed next were all sequenced from one sample in a study of T cell responses to AZD1222 COVID-19 vaccine. TCRdb keeps only in-frame clones here, not all; method: immunoSEQ multiplex PCR. The sample shows about 89,000 clones, about 93% of them seen only once. Sequencing used peripheral blood, obtained on day 0 of MenACWY control vaccination. Receptors originate from an adult in good health.

This clone occurred once. The chain recombines TRBV9 with TRBJ2-1; perhaps D is TRBD1 or TRBD2 (5 bases each). Trimming pared 3 bases from V and 1 base from J, leaving 11 bases between. Per germline, CDR1 SGDLS and CDR2 YYNGEE. The CDR3 is made up of 15 amino acids. CDR3 loop: CASSGDLGSYNEQFF. CDR3 DNA sequence: TGTGCCAGCAGCGGGGACCTTGGGTCCTACAATGAGCAGTTCTTC.

To note about this clone: At the DNA level, this CDR3 is encoded by other sequences in the same sample as well. The rearrangement links TRBV5-1 to TRBJ2-3; weak D call: TRBD1 (5 bases). Germline CDR1 reads SGHRS; CDR2 reads YFSETQ. This CDR3 is 13 amino acids long. With 4 bases removed from V and 3 bases from J, the gap between germline ends came to 9 bases. This CDR3 is CASSLGQTDTQYF. CDR3 bases: TGCGCCAGCAGCCTCGGACAAACAGATACGCAGTATTTT.

This chain uses TRBV19 with TRBJ2-1; 7 bases are a match to TRBD1. This CDR3 comprises 16 residues. Per the germline V gene, CDR1 is LNHDA and CDR2 is SQIVND (reference sequence). V shed 2 bases and J 0 bases; nucleotides not matched to a gene: 4. CDR3 residues: CASSIPGDSSYNEQFF. CDR3 in DNA: TGTGCCAGTAGTATACCAGGGGACAGCTCCTACAATGAGCAGTTCTTC.

The rearrangement links TRBV6-5 to TRBJ1-1; 8 nucleotides agree with TRBD1. Germline CDR1 and CDR2: MNHEY and SVGAGI. Trimming removed 6 bases from V and 5 bases from J; junction bases left unmatched: 11. The CDR3 has 15 residues. The DNA of the CDR3 is TGTGCCAGCAGAACCTTCGGACAGGGCGGGACTGAAGCTTTCTTT. Translated, it gives CASRTFGQGGTEAFF.

This clone has only one observation. The rearrangement uses TRBV6-6 and TRBJ2-1; TRBD2 matches 16 bases. The V gene's germline CDR1 is MNHNY and CDR2 SVGAGI (reference sequence). V lost 5 bases and J lost 0; bases outside the gene matches: 13. CDR3 length: 21 residues. This CDR3 is CASSPRGLAGGLTSSYNEQFF. The CDR3 bases are TGTGCCAGCAGTCCAAGGGGACTAGCGGGAGGGCTTACGAGCTCCTACAATGAGCAGTTCTTC.

This chain connects TRBV5-1 to TRBJ1-2; possible D gene TRBD1, 5 bases. This CDR3 region has 13 residues. Looked up from germline, CDR1 is SGHRS and CDR2 is YFSETQ. Trimming removed 5 bases at V and 3 bases at J, with 11 bases between. The CDR3 region is CASRVGADYGYTF. In nucleotides, the CDR3 is TGCGCCAGCAGAGTAGGGGCGGACTATGGCTACACCTTC.

The chain recombines TRBV28 with TRBJ1-2, with D tentatively TRBD1 (6 bases). Germline V gene lookup returns CDR1 MDHEN and CDR2 SYDVKM. CDR3 length: 14 residues. The V and J ends lost 6 bases and 0 bases respectively, with 11 bases between them. As DNA, the CDR3 is TGTGCCAGCAGCAGGACAGATACTAACTATGGCTACACCTTC. Protein product: CASSRTDTNYGYTF.